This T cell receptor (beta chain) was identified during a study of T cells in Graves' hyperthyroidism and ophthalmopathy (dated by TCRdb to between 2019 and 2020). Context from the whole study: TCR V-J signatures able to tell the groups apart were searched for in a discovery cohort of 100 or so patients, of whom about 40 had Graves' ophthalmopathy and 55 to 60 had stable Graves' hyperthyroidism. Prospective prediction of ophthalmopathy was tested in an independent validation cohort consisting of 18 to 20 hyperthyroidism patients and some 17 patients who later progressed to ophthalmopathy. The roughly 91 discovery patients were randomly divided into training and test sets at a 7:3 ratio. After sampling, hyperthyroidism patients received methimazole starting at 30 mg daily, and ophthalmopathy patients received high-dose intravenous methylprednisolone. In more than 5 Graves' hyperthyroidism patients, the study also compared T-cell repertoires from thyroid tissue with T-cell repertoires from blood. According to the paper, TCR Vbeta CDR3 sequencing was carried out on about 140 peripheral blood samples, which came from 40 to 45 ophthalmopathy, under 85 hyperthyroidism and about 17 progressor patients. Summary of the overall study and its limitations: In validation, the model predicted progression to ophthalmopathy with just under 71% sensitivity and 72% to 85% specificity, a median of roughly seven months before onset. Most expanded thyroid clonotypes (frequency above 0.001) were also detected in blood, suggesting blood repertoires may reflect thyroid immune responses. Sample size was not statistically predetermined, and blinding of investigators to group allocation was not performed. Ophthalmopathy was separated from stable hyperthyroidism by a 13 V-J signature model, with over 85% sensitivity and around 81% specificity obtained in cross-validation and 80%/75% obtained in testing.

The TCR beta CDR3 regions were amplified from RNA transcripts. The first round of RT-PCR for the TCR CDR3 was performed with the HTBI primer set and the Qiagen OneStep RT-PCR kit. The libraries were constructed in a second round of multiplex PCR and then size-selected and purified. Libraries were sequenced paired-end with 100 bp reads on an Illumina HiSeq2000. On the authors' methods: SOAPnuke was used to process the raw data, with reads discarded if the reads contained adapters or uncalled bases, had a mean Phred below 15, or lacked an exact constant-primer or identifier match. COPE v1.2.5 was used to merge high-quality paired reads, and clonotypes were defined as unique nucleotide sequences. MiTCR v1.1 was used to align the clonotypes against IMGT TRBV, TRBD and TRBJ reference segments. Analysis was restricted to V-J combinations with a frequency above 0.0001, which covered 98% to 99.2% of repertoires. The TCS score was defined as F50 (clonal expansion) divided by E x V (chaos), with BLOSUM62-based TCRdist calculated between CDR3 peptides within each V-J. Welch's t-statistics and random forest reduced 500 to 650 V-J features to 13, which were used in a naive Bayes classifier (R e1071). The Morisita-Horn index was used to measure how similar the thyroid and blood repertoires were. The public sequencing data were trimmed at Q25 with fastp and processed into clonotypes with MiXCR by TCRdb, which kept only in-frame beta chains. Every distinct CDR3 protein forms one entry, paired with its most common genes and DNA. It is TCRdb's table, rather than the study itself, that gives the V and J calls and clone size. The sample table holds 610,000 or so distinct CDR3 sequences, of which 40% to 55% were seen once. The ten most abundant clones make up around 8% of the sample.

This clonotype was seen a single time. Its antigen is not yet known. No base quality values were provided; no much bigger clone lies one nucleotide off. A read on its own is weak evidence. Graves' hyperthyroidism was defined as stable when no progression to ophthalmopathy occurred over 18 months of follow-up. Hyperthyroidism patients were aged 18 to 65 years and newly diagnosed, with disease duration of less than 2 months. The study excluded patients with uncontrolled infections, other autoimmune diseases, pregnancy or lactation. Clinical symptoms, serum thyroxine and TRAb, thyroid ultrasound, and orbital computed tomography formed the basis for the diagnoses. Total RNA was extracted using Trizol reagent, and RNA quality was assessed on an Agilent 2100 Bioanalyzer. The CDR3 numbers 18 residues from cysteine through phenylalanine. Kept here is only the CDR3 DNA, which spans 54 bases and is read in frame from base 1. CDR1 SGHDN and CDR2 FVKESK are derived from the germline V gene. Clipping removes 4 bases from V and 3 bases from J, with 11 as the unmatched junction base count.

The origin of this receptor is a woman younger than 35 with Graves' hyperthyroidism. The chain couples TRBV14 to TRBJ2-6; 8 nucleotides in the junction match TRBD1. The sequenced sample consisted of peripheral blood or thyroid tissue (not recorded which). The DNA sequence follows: TGTGCCAGCAGCCCTTCGACAGGGGTCGCGGGTGGGGCCAACGTCCTGACTTTC. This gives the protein CASSPSTGVAGGANVLTF.